A selection of T cell receptor beta chains follows, all from one sample in a study of blood T cell repertoires in COVID-19. Profiling relied on immunoSEQ multiplex PCR, and the TCRdb table lists in-frame clones only, not all of them. The sample records 120,000 or so clones, approximately 83% being singletons. The sample consisted of peripheral blood. These receptors were taken from a woman between 50 and 59 years old with acute or convalescent COVID-19. Both conserved end residues are part of each CDR3. A D gene is named only where the DNA matches it firmly. Where a row states a size, it is once, few, many or the class of an expanded clone; other rows omit it.

clone size: once
CDR3 length: 16
J gene: TRBJ1-2
D gene: .
V gene: TRBV4-1
CDR3 DNA: TGCGCCAGCAGCTCTAGCACAAGTGAGGGCCGGGGGGGCTACACCTTC
CDR3 protein: CASSSSTSEGRGGYTF

clone size: .
CDR3 length: 15
J gene: TRBJ2-3
D gene: .
V gene: TRBV27
CDR3 DNA: TGTGCCAGCAGCCGCAGGGGCAGGAGCACAGATACGCAGTATTTT
CDR3 protein: CASSRRGRSTDTQYF

clone size: .
CDR3 length: 12
J gene: TRBJ1-2
D gene: TRBD1
V gene: TRBV28
CDR3 DNA: TGTGCCAGCAGTGGGACAGGGACTGGCTACACCTTC
CDR3 protein: CASSGTGTGYTF

clone size: .
CDR3 length: 15
J gene: TRBJ1-1
D gene: .
V gene: TRBV5-1
CDR3 DNA: TGCGCCAGCAGCTTGGATGCAGGAAGGGGGACTGAAGCTTTCTTT
CDR3 protein: CASSLDAGRGTEAFF

clone size: .
CDR3 length: 17
J gene: TRBJ1-6
D gene: .
V gene: TRBV28
CDR3 DNA: TGTGCCCGCAAAGGGGGAGGGCCCTTCTCCTATAATTCACCCCTCCACTTT
CDR3 protein: CARKGGGPFSYNSPLHF

clone size: .
CDR3 length: 15
J gene: TRBJ1-5
D gene: .
V gene: TRBV20-1
CDR3 DNA: TGCAGTGCTAGTCAGGTCAGGGCAAGCAATCAGCCCCAGCATTTT
CDR3 protein: CSASQVRASNQPQHF

clone size: .
CDR3 length: 13
J gene: TRBJ2-7
D gene: .
V gene: TRBV10-3
CDR3 DNA: TGTGCCATCGCGGCAGGGCAATCCCGCGAGCAGTACTTC
CDR3 protein: CAIAAGQSREQYF

clone size: few
CDR3 length: 15
J gene: TRBJ1-2
D gene: TRBD1
V gene: TRBV4-1
CDR3 DNA: TGCGCCAGCAGCTCGGGAGGACAGGGGGCCTTTGGCTACACCTTC
CDR3 protein: CASSSGGQGAFGYTF

clone size: once
CDR3 length: 14
J gene: TRBJ2-5
D gene: .
V gene: TRBV7-8
CDR3 DNA: TGTGCCAGCAGCTTAGGGCAGGGCATGGCGACCCAGTACTTC
CDR3 protein: CASSLGQGMATQYF

clone size: .
CDR3 length: 15
J gene: TRBJ1-2
D gene: .
V gene: TRBV5-8
CDR3 DNA: TGTGCCAGCAGCTTGGTACGGGGTACAGTCTATGGCTACACCTTC
CDR3 protein: CASSLVRGTVYGYTF

clone size: many
CDR3 length: 14
J gene: TRBJ1-2
D gene: TRBD1
V gene: TRBV5-1
CDR3 DNA: TGCGCCAGCAGAAGGGACAGTCAGAACTATGGCTACACCTTC
CDR3 protein: CASRRDSQNYGYTF

clone size: .
CDR3 length: 14
J gene: TRBJ2-1
D gene: TRBD2
V gene: TRBV4-2
CDR3 DNA: TGTGCCAGCAGCCCCCAAAGTGAGCGGGGGGCACAGTTCTTC
CDR3 protein: CASSPQSERGAQFF

clone size: .
CDR3 length: 15
J gene: TRBJ1-2
D gene: .
V gene: TRBV21-1
CDR3 DNA: TGTGCCAGCAGCAAAAGAAGAGGGGGCAACTATGGCTACACCTTC
CDR3 protein: CASSKRRGGNYGYTF

clone size: .
CDR3 length: 12
J gene: TRBJ2-1
D gene: .
V gene: TRBV27
CDR3 DNA: TGTGCCAGGCAGGGCTCCTACAATGAGCAGTTCTTC
CDR3 protein: CARQGSYNEQFF

clone size: .
CDR3 length: 15
J gene: TRBJ2-3
D gene: TRBD2
V gene: TRBV29-1
CDR3 DNA: TGCAGCGTTAATCTTTTGGGAGGGACGGCAGATACGCAGTATTTT
CDR3 protein: CSVNLLGGTADTQYF

clone size: .
CDR3 length: 15
J gene: TRBJ2-3
D gene: .
V gene: TRBV14
CDR3 DNA: TGTGCCAGCAGCCCCCTGGGCCGGAGGCCAGATACGCAGTATTTT
CDR3 protein: CASSPLGRRPDTQYF

clone size: .
CDR3 length: 15
J gene: TRBJ1-2
D gene: .
V gene: TRBV27
CDR3 DNA: TGTGCCAGCAGTTTTAGGCAGGGAAGTAGGTATGGCTACACCTTC
CDR3 protein: CASSFRQGSRYGYTF

clone size: once
CDR3 length: 17
J gene: TRBJ1-5
D gene: TRBD1
V gene: TRBV24-1
CDR3 DNA: TGTGCCACCAGTGATAAGACAGGGGGCGCCAGCAATCAGCCCCAGCATTTT
CDR3 protein: CATSDKTGGASNQPQHF

clone size: .
CDR3 length: 12
J gene: TRBJ2-1
D gene: .
V gene: TRBV7-9
CDR3 DNA: TGTGCCAGCAGCACAAGAGGGAATGAGCAGTTCTTC
CDR3 protein: CASSTRGNEQFF

clone size: once
CDR3 length: 15
J gene: TRBJ1-5
D gene: .
V gene: TRBV15
CDR3 DNA: TGTGCCACCAGCAGAGCCCCCACGCGGTTTCAGCCCCAGCATTTT
CDR3 protein: CATSRAPTRFQPQHF

clone size: .
CDR3 length: 16
J gene: TRBJ2-7
D gene: .
V gene: TRBV19
CDR3 DNA: TGTGCCAGTAGTATAGAGAGGGACTGGAGCTCCTACGAGCAGTACTTC
CDR3 protein: CASSIERDWSSYEQYF

clone size: few
CDR3 length: 13
J gene: TRBJ1-1
D gene: .
V gene: TRBV12-3/TRBV12-4
CDR3 DNA: TGTGCCAGCAGTTTAGAGTCTGGGCGTGAAGCTTTCTTT
CDR3 protein: CASSLESGREAFF

clone size: .
CDR3 length: 15
J gene: TRBJ1-2
D gene: .
V gene: TRBV19
CDR3 DNA: TGTGCCAGTAGTATTATCGCCCAAACATCCTATGGCTACACCTTC
CDR3 protein: CASSIIAQTSYGYTF

clone size: .
CDR3 length: 15
J gene: TRBJ1-4
D gene: TRBD1
V gene: TRBV7-2
CDR3 DNA: TGTGCCAGCAGCCCTCAACAGGGGGTGGGTGAAAAACTGTTTTTT
CDR3 protein: CASSPQQGVGEKLFF

clone size: .
CDR3 length: 15
J gene: TRBJ1-5
D gene: TRBD1
V gene: TRBV4-1
CDR3 DNA: TGCGCCAGCAGCCAGCAGACAGGGGGTCGGCAGCCCCAGCATTTT
CDR3 protein: CASSQQTGGRQPQHF

clone size: .
CDR3 length: 16
J gene: TRBJ2-3
D gene: .
V gene: TRBV5-1
CDR3 DNA: TGCGCCAGCAGCTTGTTTGGGGGGACTAGCACAGATACGCAGTATTTT
CDR3 protein: CASSLFGGTSTDTQYF

clone size: .
CDR3 length: 17
J gene: TRBJ1-2
D gene: TRBD1
V gene: TRBV7-9
CDR3 DNA: TGTGCCAGCAGCTCTCCCGGGGTGGGACAGGGGTCATATGGCTACACCTTC
CDR3 protein: CASSSPGVGQGSYGYTF

clone size: .
CDR3 length: 14
J gene: TRBJ1-2
D gene: TRBD1
V gene: TRBV29-1
CDR3 DNA: TGCAGCGTATATGGGACAGGGGACGGCTATGGCTACACCTTC
CDR3 protein: CSVYGTGDGYGYTF

clone size: .
CDR3 length: 14
J gene: TRBJ1-5
D gene: .
V gene: TRBV19
CDR3 DNA: TGTGCCAGTAGTATCTCAGGGGAAAGTCAGCCCCAGCATTTT
CDR3 protein: CASSISGESQPQHF

clone size: .
CDR3 length: 15
J gene: TRBJ1-1
D gene: TRBD1
V gene: TRBV6-1
CDR3 DNA: TGTGCCAGCAGTTGGAACAGGGGACTGAACACTGAAGCTTTCTTT
CDR3 protein: CASSWNRGLNTEAFF

clone size: .
CDR3 length: 11
J gene: TRBJ1-2
D gene: .
V gene: TRBV28
CDR3 DNA: TGTGCCAGCACTAAAAACTATGGCTACACCTTC
CDR3 protein: CASTKNYGYTF

clone size: .
CDR3 length: 11
J gene: TRBJ2-1
D gene: TRBD2
V gene: TRBV29-1
CDR3 DNA: TGCAGCGTCCCGACTAGCGGGGGGCAGTTCTTC
CDR3 protein: CSVPTSGGQFF

clone size: .
CDR3 length: 16
J gene: TRBJ2-2
D gene: .
V gene: TRBV12-5
CDR3 DNA: TGTGCTAGTGGTTTGGTAGGGGGACCTAGGCCCGGGGAGCTGTTTTTT
CDR3 protein: CASGLVGGPRPGELFF

clone size: few
CDR3 length: 16
J gene: TRBJ1-2
D gene: TRBD1
V gene: TRBV28
CDR3 DNA: TGTGCCAGCAGTTCCACCGGGACAGCCGGGTCCTATGGCTACACCTTC
CDR3 protein: CASSSTGTAGSYGYTF

clone size: .
CDR3 length: 15
J gene: TRBJ2-1
D gene: TRBD2
V gene: TRBV9
CDR3 DNA: TGTGCCAGCAGCGTGTCGGGACTAGCGGCTCAGGAGCAGTTCTTC
CDR3 protein: CASSVSGLAAQEQFF

clone size: .
CDR3 length: 16
J gene: TRBJ2-2
D gene: TRBD1
V gene: TRBV18
CDR3 DNA: TGTGCCAGCTCACCGGCGAACAGGGGGCAAAACGGGGAGCTGTTTTTT
CDR3 protein: CASSPANRGQNGELFF

clone size: .
CDR3 length: 14
J gene: TRBJ1-1
D gene: TRBD1
V gene: TRBV7-3
CDR3 DNA: TGTGCCAGCAGCCCACAGGGGGTGAACACTGAAGCTTTCTTT
CDR3 protein: CASSPQGVNTEAFF

clone size: .
CDR3 length: 15
J gene: TRBJ1-5
D gene: .
V gene: TRBV19
CDR3 DNA: TGTGCCAGTAGATTAAACAGGAATAGCAATCAGCCCCAGCATTTT
CDR3 protein: CASRLNRNSNQPQHF

clone size: few
CDR3 length: 19
J gene: TRBJ2-3
D gene: TRBD1
V gene: TRBV24-1
CDR3 DNA: TGTGCCACCAGTGTTCCCATGGACTCCGGGACAGGGATTCCAGATACGCAGTATTTT
CDR3 protein: CATSVPMDSGTGIPDTQYF

clone size: .
CDR3 length: 14
J gene: TRBJ1-2
D gene: TRBD1
V gene: TRBV10-3
CDR3 DNA: TGTGCCATCAGAGGACAGGATTCCTCCTATGGCTACACCTTC
CDR3 protein: CAIRGQDSSYGYTF

clone size: .
CDR3 length: 16
J gene: TRBJ2-3
D gene: TRBD2
V gene: TRBV9
CDR3 DNA: TGTGCCAGCAGCGGTGGGACTAGCGGGGGGACAGATACGCAGTATTTT
CDR3 protein: CASSGGTSGGTDTQYF

clone size: .
CDR3 length: 13
J gene: TRBJ1-5
D gene: .
V gene: TRBV29-1
CDR3 DNA: TGCAGCGTTGGACCGGGGAGCAATCAGCCCCAGCATTTT
CDR3 protein: CSVGPGSNQPQHF

clone size: .
CDR3 length: 15
J gene: TRBJ1-5
D gene: TRBD1
V gene: TRBV6-6
CDR3 DNA: TGTGCCAGCAGTGAGCCGGGACAGGGCAATCAGCCCCAGCATTTT
CDR3 protein: CASSEPGQGNQPQHF

clone size: .
CDR3 length: 10
J gene: TRBJ1-2
D gene: .
V gene: TRBV20-1
CDR3 DNA: TGCAGTGCTAGAGATGTCACGGACACCTTC
CDR3 protein: CSARDVTDTF

clone size: .
CDR3 length: 14
J gene: TRBJ2-3
D gene: .
V gene: TRBV15
CDR3 DNA: TGTGCCACCGGCATCGACAGCTCCACAGATACGCAGTATTTT
CDR3 protein: CATGIDSSTDTQYF

clone size: .
CDR3 length: 14
J gene: TRBJ1-3
D gene: .
V gene: TRBV11-2
CDR3 DNA: TGTGCCAGCAGCCTGAGTTCTATCGGAAACACCATATATTTT
CDR3 protein: CASSLSSIGNTIYF